The source of this T cell receptor beta chain is a study of blood T cells in healthy people across ages. Primed by a sample-barcoded 5' primer and a J-beta primer mix, a second PCR proceeded for about 7 to 12 cycles. With 12 random nucleotides, a template-switch adaptor tagged each individual cDNA molecule. TCRdb analysed the 5' RACE reads with MiXCR anew, one entry per CDR3 protein. Altogether approximately 1.5 million distinct CDR3 sequences are present, around 35% being singletons, with the ten largest covering approximately 10%. As regards this clonotype: Its antigen is undetermined.

The CDR3 length is 12 residues. The junction had 4 bases not matched to a gene; V was cut back by 6 bases and J by 8 bases. Germline V gene sequence: CDR1 LNHDA, CDR2 SQIVND (reference sequence). Findings of the study overall: Roughly linear age-related decline in beta diversity appeared, significant by age roughly 40.

Sequenced: blood. V and J are TRBV19 and TRBJ2-1, with 7 bases aligning to TRBD1. This TCR derives from a woman aged 25-40 years in good health. The CDR3 nucleotides are TGTGCCAGTAGACTAGGGGGCCATGAGCAGTTCTTC. Translating it yields CASRLGGHEQFF.